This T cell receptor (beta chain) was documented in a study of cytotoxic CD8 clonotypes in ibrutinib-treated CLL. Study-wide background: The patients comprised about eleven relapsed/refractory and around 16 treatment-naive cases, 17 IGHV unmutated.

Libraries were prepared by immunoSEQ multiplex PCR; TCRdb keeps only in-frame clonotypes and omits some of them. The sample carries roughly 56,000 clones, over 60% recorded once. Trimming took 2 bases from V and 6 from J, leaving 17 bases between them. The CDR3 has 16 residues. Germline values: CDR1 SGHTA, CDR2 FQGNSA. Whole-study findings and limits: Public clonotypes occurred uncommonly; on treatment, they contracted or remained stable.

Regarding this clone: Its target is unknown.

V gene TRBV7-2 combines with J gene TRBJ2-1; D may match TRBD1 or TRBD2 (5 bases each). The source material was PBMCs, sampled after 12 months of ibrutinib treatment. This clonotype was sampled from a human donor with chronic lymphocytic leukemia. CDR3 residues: CASSLYYRGNGNEQFF. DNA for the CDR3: TGTGCCAGCAGCTTATACTATCGGGGCAACGGCAATGAGCAGTTCTTC.